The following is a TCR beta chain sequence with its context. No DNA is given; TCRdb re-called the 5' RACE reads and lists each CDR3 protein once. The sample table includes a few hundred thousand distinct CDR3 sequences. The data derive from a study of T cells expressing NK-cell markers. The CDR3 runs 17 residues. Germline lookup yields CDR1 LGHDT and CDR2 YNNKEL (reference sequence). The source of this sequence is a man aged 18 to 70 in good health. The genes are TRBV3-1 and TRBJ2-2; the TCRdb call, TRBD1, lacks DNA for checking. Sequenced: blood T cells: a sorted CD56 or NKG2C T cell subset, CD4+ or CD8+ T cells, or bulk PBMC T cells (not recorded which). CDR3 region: CASRHQIGQGETGELFF.